The rows below give T cell receptor beta chains drawn from one sample of a study of cytomegalovirus exposure and HLA in healthy donors. TCRdb keeps only in-frame clones here, not all; method: immunoSEQ multiplex PCR. This table holds 150,000 to 250,000 clones, approximately 85% found once. The material sequenced was PBMCs. These receptors all come from a woman aged 45-65 years in good health and CMV-seronegative. The CDR3 runs from the conserved cysteine through the conserved F or W. Each record gives: V gene, J gene, D gene, clone size, CDR3 length, CDR3 protein, CDR3 DNA. The D gene is left open where the match is weak. Size is omitted from some rows. Given values are once, few, many or a class for expanded clones.

v_gene: TRBV18; j_gene: TRBJ2-2; d_gene: TRBD2; abundance: -; len: 16; CDR3aa: CASSPPGLVLTGELFF; CDR3nt: TGTGCCAGCTCACCACCGGGACTAGTCCTCACCGGGGAGCTGTTTTTT
v_gene: TRBV27; j_gene: TRBJ1-1; d_gene: -; abundance: -; len: 13; CDR3aa: CASSLEGDTEAFF; CDR3nt: TGTGCCAGCAGCCTAGAGGGGGACACTGAAGCTTTCTTT
v_gene: TRBV6-6; j_gene: TRBJ2-3; d_gene: -; abundance: -; len: 15; CDR3aa: CASEGGAGFRDTQYF; CDR3nt: TGTGCCAGCGAAGGGGGGGCAGGGTTTAGAGATACGCAGTATTTT
v_gene: TRBV9; j_gene: TRBJ2-3; d_gene: -; abundance: once; len: 16; CDR3aa: CASSVAGAARTDTQYF; CDR3nt: TGTGCCAGCAGCGTAGCTGGCGCAGCGCGCACAGATACGCAGTATTTT
v_gene: TRBV25-1; j_gene: TRBJ1-4; d_gene: -; abundance: -; len: 13; CDR3aa: CASRTAPNEKLFF; CDR3nt: TGTGCCTCCCGGACAGCTCCTAATGAAAAACTGTTTTTT
v_gene: TRBV28; j_gene: TRBJ2-7; d_gene: TRBD1; abundance: -; len: 15; CDR3aa: CASSYYGTGAYEQYF; CDR3nt: TGTGCCAGCAGTTACTATGGTACAGGGGCCTACGAGCAGTACTTC
v_gene: TRBV2; j_gene: TRBJ1-2; d_gene: TRBD1; abundance: -; len: 15; CDR3aa: CASSDDRARSYGYTF; CDR3nt: TGTGCCAGCAGCGATGACAGGGCGAGGTCCTATGGCTACACCTTC
v_gene: TRBV7-9; j_gene: TRBJ1-1; d_gene: TRBD1; abundance: few; len: 15; CDR3aa: CASSSMTGLNTEAFF; CDR3nt: TGTGCCAGCAGCTCCATGACAGGGCTGAACACTGAAGCTTTCTTT
v_gene: TRBV21-1; j_gene: TRBJ2-1; d_gene: -; abundance: once; len: 17; CDR3aa: CASSEDGLARSYNEQFF; CDR3nt: TGTGCCAGCAGCGAAGACGGACTAGCTAGGTCCTACAATGAGCAGTTCTTC
v_gene: TRBV28; j_gene: TRBJ2-7; d_gene: -; abundance: -; len: 13; CDR3aa: CASSTRVAGEQYF; CDR3nt: TGTGCCAGCAGTACCCGGGTGGCGGGCGAGCAGTACTTC
v_gene: TRBV7-9; j_gene: TRBJ2-1; d_gene: TRBD1; abundance: -; len: 17; CDR3aa: CASSLAGQASSYNEQFF; CDR3nt: TGTGCCAGCAGCTTAGCGGGACAGGCGAGCTCCTACAATGAGCAGTTCTTC
v_gene: TRBV28; j_gene: TRBJ1-3; d_gene: -; abundance: -; len: 11; CDR3aa: CASHSLDTIYF; CDR3nt: TGTGCCAGCCATAGCTTGGACACCATATATTTT
v_gene: TRBV19; j_gene: TRBJ2-3; d_gene: TRBD2; abundance: -; len: 13; CDR3aa: CASGTSAADTQYF; CDR3nt: TGTGCCTCCGGGACTAGCGCGGCAGATACGCAGTATTTT
v_gene: TRBV18; j_gene: TRBJ1-2; d_gene: -; abundance: -; len: 15; CDR3aa: CASSPGRQGNYGYTF; CDR3nt: TGTGCCAGCTCACCGGGTCGTCAGGGTAACTATGGCTACACCTTC
v_gene: TRBV5-4; j_gene: TRBJ1-5; d_gene: -; abundance: -; len: 13; CDR3aa: CASSWGPGQPQHF; CDR3nt: TGTGCCAGCAGCTGGGGGCCGGGGCAGCCCCAGCATTTT
v_gene: TRBV7-6; j_gene: TRBJ2-2; d_gene: TRBD1; abundance: -; len: 16; CDR3aa: CASSQAPRGLTGELFF; CDR3nt: TGTGCCAGCAGCCAAGCCCCCAGGGGGCTCACCGGGGAGCTGTTTTTT
v_gene: TRBV6-5; j_gene: TRBJ2-3; d_gene: TRBD2; abundance: -; len: 15; CDR3aa: CASRDGSGRSDTQYF; CDR3nt: TGTGCCAGCAGAGATGGGAGCGGGAGGTCCGATACGCAGTATTTT
v_gene: TRBV6-1; j_gene: TRBJ1-3; d_gene: -; abundance: -; len: 15; CDR3aa: CATLGLRSSGNTIYF; CDR3nt: TGTGCCACTTTGGGCCTCCGAAGCTCTGGAAACACCATATATTTT
v_gene: TRBV27; j_gene: TRBJ2-1; d_gene: -; abundance: -; len: 12; CDR3aa: CASSLQGSEQFF; CDR3nt: TGTGCCAGCAGTTTACAGGGCAGTGAGCAGTTCTTC
v_gene: TRBV5-8; j_gene: TRBJ2-7; d_gene: -; abundance: -; len: 15; CDR3aa: CASSWGNSDVYEQYF; CDR3nt: TGTGCCAGCAGCTGGGGCAATTCCGACGTCTACGAGCAGTACTTC
v_gene: TRBV5-1; j_gene: TRBJ2-3; d_gene: -; abundance: -; len: 15; CDR3aa: CASSLSAGSTDTQYF; CDR3nt: TGCGCCAGCAGCTTGAGTGCAGGTAGCACAGATACGCAGTATTTT
v_gene: TRBV30; j_gene: TRBJ2-7; d_gene: -; abundance: -; len: 12; CDR3aa: CAWSMSAYEQYF; CDR3nt: TGTGCCTGGAGTATGTCTGCCTACGAGCAGTACTTC
v_gene: TRBV6-5; j_gene: TRBJ1-2; d_gene: -; abundance: -; len: 12; CDR3aa: CASSADRYGYTF; CDR3nt: TGTGCCAGCAGTGCGGACAGATATGGCTACACCTTC
v_gene: TRBV7-9; j_gene: TRBJ1-3; d_gene: -; abundance: -; len: 15; CDR3aa: CASTRALKSGNTIYF; CDR3nt: TGTGCCAGCACGAGGGCACTTAAATCTGGAAACACCATATATTTT
v_gene: TRBV6-5; j_gene: TRBJ2-7; d_gene: TRBD2; abundance: once; len: 12; CDR3aa: CASSRTRSEQYF; CDR3nt: TGTGCCAGCAGTCGGACTAGGAGTGAGCAGTACTTC
v_gene: TRBV28; j_gene: TRBJ1-2; d_gene: TRBD1; abundance: few; len: 17; CDR3aa: CASSLLGQVGKSYGYTF; CDR3nt: TGTGCCAGCAGTTTACTGGGACAGGTTGGGAAAAGCTATGGCTACACCTTC
v_gene: TRBV6-5; j_gene: TRBJ2-3; d_gene: -; abundance: -; len: 13; CDR3aa: CASSYSHKDTQYF; CDR3nt: TGTGCCAGCAGTTACAGCCATAAAGATACGCAGTATTTT
v_gene: TRBV7-2; j_gene: TRBJ2-7; d_gene: TRBD2; abundance: -; len: 17; CDR3aa: CASSLGGLAGGPIEQYF; CDR3nt: TGTGCCAGCAGCTTAGGGGGGCTAGCGGGAGGGCCAATCGAGCAGTACTTC
v_gene: TRBV30; j_gene: TRBJ1-1; d_gene: TRBD1; abundance: -; len: 14; CDR3aa: CAWSVLQGNAEAFF; CDR3nt: TGTGCCTGGAGTGTTTTACAGGGGAACGCTGAAGCTTTCTTT
v_gene: TRBV7-2; j_gene: TRBJ2-1; d_gene: TRBD2; abundance: -; len: 16; CDR3aa: CASRSGTSGLYNEQFF; CDR3nt: TGTGCCAGCAGATCCGGGACTAGCGGCCTCTACAATGAGCAGTTCTTC
v_gene: TRBV27; j_gene: TRBJ1-6; d_gene: -; abundance: -; len: 13; CDR3aa: CASSHSGNSPLHF; CDR3nt: TGTGCCAGCAGTCATTCAGGCAATTCACCCCTCCACTTT
v_gene: TRBV7-2; j_gene: TRBJ2-1; d_gene: TRBD2; abundance: once; len: 13; CDR3aa: CASSLGLAGEQFF; CDR3nt: TGTGCCAGCAGCTTAGGTCTAGCGGGAGAGCAGTTCTTC
v_gene: TRBV7-9; j_gene: TRBJ2-1; d_gene: -; abundance: -; len: 13; CDR3aa: CASSFRDYNEQFF; CDR3nt: TGTGCCAGCAGCTTCCGCGACTACAATGAGCAGTTCTTC
v_gene: TRBV30; j_gene: TRBJ2-5; d_gene: TRBD2; abundance: -; len: 15; CDR3aa: CAWSESAGVVRAQYF; CDR3nt: TGTGCCTGGAGTGAAAGTGCGGGAGTAGTTAGGGCCCAGTACTTC
v_gene: TRBV6-5; j_gene: TRBJ2-7; d_gene: -; abundance: -; len: 13; CDR3aa: CASSRTENYEQYF; CDR3nt: TGTGCCAGCAGTAGGACAGAGAACTACGAGCAGTACTTC
v_gene: TRBV19; j_gene: TRBJ2-7; d_gene: -; abundance: -; len: 16; CDR3aa: CASSTNGEGTAYEQYF; CDR3nt: TGTGCCAGTAGTACTAATGGAGAGGGCACAGCCTACGAGCAGTACTTC
v_gene: TRBV2; j_gene: TRBJ2-7; d_gene: TRBD2; abundance: -; len: 15; CDR3aa: CAANNLAGGPGEQYF; CDR3nt: TGTGCCGCAAACAATCTAGCGGGAGGGCCCGGCGAGCAGTACTTC
v_gene: TRBV28; j_gene: TRBJ1-3; d_gene: -; abundance: -; len: 17; CDR3aa: CASSQTHWVSGGNTIYF; CDR3nt: TGTGCCAGCAGTCAAACACATTGGGTGTCGGGTGGAAACACCATATATTTT
v_gene: TRBV7-8; j_gene: TRBJ2-7; d_gene: TRBD2; abundance: -; len: 15; CDR3aa: CASSQLAGRPYEQYF; CDR3nt: TGTGCCAGCAGCCAACTAGCGGGGCGACCCTACGAGCAGTACTTC
v_gene: TRBV9; j_gene: TRBJ2-7; d_gene: TRBD1; abundance: -; len: 16; CDR3aa: CASSVDRGYISDEQYF; CDR3nt: TGTGCCAGCAGCGTCGACAGGGGATACATTTCGGACGAGCAGTACTTC
v_gene: TRBV27; j_gene: TRBJ2-3; d_gene: -; abundance: -; len: 14; CDR3aa: CASSLSEGTDTQYF; CDR3nt: TGTGCCAGCAGTTTAAGCGAGGGCACAGATACGCAGTATTTT
v_gene: TRBV5-1; j_gene: TRBJ1-3; d_gene: -; abundance: -; len: 15; CDR3aa: CASSFTVSGGNTIYF; CDR3nt: TGCGCCAGCAGCTTTACAGTCTCTGGAGGAAACACCATATATTTT
v_gene: TRBV2; j_gene: TRBJ2-4; d_gene: TRBD1; abundance: -; len: 12; CDR3aa: CASTQGVNIQYF; CDR3nt: TGTGCCAGCACCCAGGGGGTTAACATTCAGTACTTC
v_gene: TRBV29-1; j_gene: TRBJ2-1; d_gene: TRBD2; abundance: few; len: 15; CDR3aa: CSVILAGGSYNEQFF; CDR3nt: TGCAGCGTTATCCTAGCGGGGGGCTCCTACAATGAGCAGTTCTTC
v_gene: TRBV4-2; j_gene: TRBJ2-5; d_gene: TRBD1; abundance: -; len: 13; CDR3aa: CASSQDRGKTQYF; CDR3nt: TGTGCCAGCAGCCAGGACAGGGGGAAGACCCAGTACTTC
v_gene: TRBV6-6; j_gene: TRBJ2-7; d_gene: -; abundance: -; len: 12; CDR3aa: CASSFSSYEQYF; CDR3nt: TGTGCCAGCAGTTTTAGCTCCTACGAGCAGTACTTC
v_gene: TRBV7-2; j_gene: TRBJ1-2; d_gene: -; abundance: once; len: 14; CDR3aa: CASSAQRTNYGYTF; CDR3nt: TGTGCCAGCAGCGCCCAACGGACAAACTATGGCTACACCTTC
v_gene: TRBV11-2; j_gene: TRBJ2-1; d_gene: -; abundance: -; len: 14; CDR3aa: CASSTRERGVEQFF; CDR3nt: TGTGCCAGCAGCACCCGGGAGCGAGGCGTTGAGCAGTTCTTC
v_gene: TRBV11-2; j_gene: TRBJ1-1; d_gene: -; abundance: few; len: 13; CDR3aa: CASSGGMNTEAFF; CDR3nt: TGTGCCAGCAGCGGGGGCATGAACACTGAAGCTTTCTTT
v_gene: TRBV6-5; j_gene: TRBJ2-7; d_gene: TRBD1; abundance: few; len: 15; CDR3aa: CASSSTGTGVYEQYF; CDR3nt: TGTGCCAGCAGTTCCACCGGGACAGGGGTTTACGAGCAGTACTTC
v_gene: TRBV7-9; j_gene: TRBJ1-2; d_gene: TRBD1; abundance: -; len: 18; CDR3aa: CASTRFGTEVSANYGYTF; CDR3nt: TGTGCCAGCACCCGGTTTGGGACAGAGGTCTCAGCTAACTATGGCTACACCTTC
v_gene: TRBV2; j_gene: TRBJ1-2; d_gene: TRBD1; abundance: -; len: 13; CDR3aa: CASGTDYSYGYTF; CDR3nt: TGTGCCAGCGGGACAGACTATAGTTATGGCTACACCTTC
v_gene: TRBV5-1; j_gene: TRBJ2-6; d_gene: -; abundance: once; len: 16; CDR3aa: CASTELFSSGANVLTF; CDR3nt: TGCGCCAGCACGGAGTTGTTTAGCTCTGGGGCCAACGTCCTGACTTTC
v_gene: TRBV7-8; j_gene: TRBJ2-1; d_gene: -; abundance: -; len: 14; CDR3aa: CASSLGGSSDEQFF; CDR3nt: TGTGCCAGCAGCTTAGGAGGCTCGAGTGATGAGCAGTTCTTC
v_gene: TRBV5-4; j_gene: TRBJ1-2; d_gene: TRBD1; abundance: few; len: 14; CDR3aa: CASRGTGFYYGYTF; CDR3nt: TGTGCCAGCAGGGGGACAGGGTTTTATTATGGCTACACCTTC
v_gene: TRBV27; j_gene: TRBJ2-5; d_gene: TRBD2; abundance: -; len: 18; CDR3aa: CASSARTSGRGWQETQYF; CDR3nt: TGTGCCAGCAGCGCCAGGACTAGCGGGAGAGGTTGGCAAGAGACCCAGTACTTC
v_gene: TRBV6-1; j_gene: TRBJ1-4; d_gene: TRBD1; abundance: -; len: 15; CDR3aa: CASSERDRGGRGLFF; CDR3nt: TGTGCCAGCAGTGAAAGGGACAGGGGCGGTAGGGGACTGTTTTTT